This T cell receptor (beta chain) was sequenced in a study of T-cell reconstitution after alpha-beta-depleted transplantation in children (dated by TCRdb to the mid-2010s). In the study overall: Using TCR repertoire profiling, the study quantitatively followed how T-cell immune reconstitution unfolded in children after TCRalphabeta/CD19-depleted allogeneic hematopoietic cell transplantation.

What the work shows at the level of the full study, not this receptor alone: Apparently early alphabetaT-cell count recovery about two months after transplant reportedly relied on only several hundred rapidly expanded clones derived from non-depleted graft cells. In some patients, the high TCRbeta diversity seen at day 60 was put down to recipient T cells and intrathymic progenitors that had survived conditioning. The frequencies of hyperexpanded clones fell over the following months, and after one year, T-cell counts and TCRbeta diversity were mostly attributed to newly produced T cells.

This clonotype appeared many times. The antigen this receptor binds is unknown. No qualities accompany the bases; no much larger clone lies one base away. Via the germline V gene (reference sequence), CDR1 is DFQATT and CDR2 SNEGSKA. Reading from cysteine to phenylalanine, the CDR3 counts 13 amino acids. Only the CDR3 region is kept as DNA, spanning 39 bases read in frame from base 1. V loses 6 bases at its end and J loses 5 bases; junction bases beyond the gene matches: 6. Reading the label with the study, this specimen's treatment or condition is: allogeneic hematopoietic cell transplantation with graft depleted of TCRalphabeta T cells and CD19 B cells. The transplant recipients were children given TCRalphabeta/CD19-depleted allogeneic hematopoietic cell grafts. The library came from PCR. The instrument was an Illumina HiSeq 2500. Molecular barcoding was employed in the preparation of TCR libraries, with unique molecular identifiers being used to normalize TCRbeta repertoire quantification. TCRdb cleaned the public reads at Q25 with fastp, built clones with MiXCR and kept in-frame beta chains. Each entry is one CDR3 protein sequence, shown with its most common DNA and genes. The sample yields hundreds of thousands of distinct CDR3 sequences; around 14% were counted once. The top ten clonotypes cover 0.79% of the sample.

The material sequenced was PBMCs, taken before TCRalphabeta/CD19-depleted stem cell transplant. The receptor was derived from a girl aged 2 to 10 with congenital amegakaryocytic thrombocytopenia, due to receive a stem cell transplant. This sequence uses TRBV20-1 and TRBJ2-7; TRBD2 fits 11 bases in the junction. The DNA sequence reads TGCAGTGCATCACTAGCGGGAGTCAACGAGCAGTACTTC. Its amino acids are CSASLAGVNEQYF.